The rows below give T cell receptor beta chains drawn from one sample of a study of T cells after yellow fever vaccination. TCRdb re-called the 5' RACE reads with MiXCR, one entry per CDR3 protein. The sample comprises around 310,000 distinct CDR3 sequences, approximately 4.5% of which are singletons, and approximately 19% rests with the top ten. The sequencing used PBMCs, collected 15 days after the yellow fever booster vaccination. Receptors were obtained from a young man who received the YFV17D yellow fever vaccine. The CDR3 runs from the conserved cysteine through the conserved F or W. The D gene is left open where the match is weak. The size of a clone is reported for some rows only, either as once, few or many, or as a class for expanded clones.

V,D,J,size,DNA,CDR3
TRBV7-2,.,TRBJ1-4,.,TGTGCCAGCAGCTTAGGACAGACCCAGGGGAAACTGTTTTTT,CASSLGQTQGKLFF
TRBV24-1,.,TRBJ2-2,.,TGTGCCACCAGTGGTGTGGGGACCGGGGAGCTGTTTTTT,CATSGVGTGELFF
TRBV10-3,.,TRBJ1-5,many,TGTGCCATCAGTGCAGGGGGCAATCAGCCCCAGCATTTT,CAISAGGNQPQHF
TRBV7-6,TRBD1,TRBJ1-1,.,TGTGCCAGCAGCACCCTACAGGGGGCGAGGGCTGAAGCTTTCTTT,CASSTLQGARAEAFF
TRBV20-1,TRBD2,TRBJ2-3,.,TGCAGTGCTCACGTCCTAGCGGGGGGGCAGGCAGATACGCAGTATTTC,CSAHVLAGGQADTQYF
TRBV9,.,TRBJ1-2,.,TGTGCCAGCAACAGGGACACGAACTATGGCTACACCTTC,CASNRDTNYGYTF
TRBV7-9,.,TRBJ1-1,.,TGTGCCAGCAGCTCCCGAGGAGGGGTGGTCACTGAAGCTTTCTTT,CASSSRGGVVTEAFF
TRBV7-6,.,TRBJ2-7,.,TGTGCCAGCAGCTCCATCAGGGGACCTGCGACGTACGAGCAGTACTTC,CASSSIRGPATYEQYF
TRBV6-2/TRBV6-3,.,TRBJ2-1,few,TGTGCCAGCAGTTACCGTGCCCGTGTCTACAATGAGCAGTTCTTC,CASSYRARVYNEQFF
TRBV5-1,TRBD1,TRBJ2-2,.,TGCGCCTGCAGCTCGGGACAGGGGAACACCGGGGAGCTGTTTTTT,CACSSGQGNTGELFF
TRBV29-1,.,TRBJ2-3,many,TGCAGCGTTGACTACAGCTACACAGATACGCAGTATTTT,CSVDYSYTDTQYF
TRBV7-2,.,TRBJ2-3,.,TGTGCCAGCAGCTTAGGAACACTAGCAGATTCTAGCACAGATACGCAGTATTTT,CASSLGTLADSSTDTQYF
TRBV12-3/TRBV12-4,.,TRBJ2-3,many,TGTGCCAGCAGCCGGGCAGATACGCAGTATTTT,CASSRADTQYF
TRBV29-1,.,TRBJ2-1,few,TGCAGCGTCGTGGGATCGGGTGAGCAGTTCTTC,CSVVGSGEQFF
TRBV12-3/TRBV12-4,.,TRBJ1-5,many,TGTGCCAGCAGTTTGGCGCAGCCCCAGCATTTT,CASSLAQPQHF
TRBV6-1,.,TRBJ2-5,many,TGTGCCAGCAGTGCCCCCTCCGGGCGGCAAGAGACCCAGTACTTC,CASSAPSGRQETQYF
TRBV4-2,.,TRBJ1-1,many,TGTGCCAGCAGCCAATTGCGGGGGGAAAAGGCTTTCTTT,CASSQLRGEKAFF
TRBV7-2,.,TRBJ1-6,few,TGTGCCAGCAGCTTATCACAGGGTGTCTTATCACCCCTCCACTTT,CASSLSQGVLSPLHF
TRBV7-3,.,TRBJ2-2,many,TGTGCCAGCAACTCAGGGAAAGGCACCGGGGAGCTGTTTTTT,CASNSGKGTGELFF
TRBV7-3,.,TRBJ2-6,few,TGTGCCAGCAGCCCCCCCGGGGCCAACGTCCTGACTTTC,CASSPPGANVLTF
TRBV7-9,.,TRBJ2-1,many,TGTGCCAGCAGCTTAGTAGGGGGGCGCTCCTACAATGAGCAGTTCTTC,CASSLVGGRSYNEQFF
TRBV7-2,.,TRBJ1-5,.,TGTGCCAGCAGCTTAATCCATAGCAATCAGCCCCAGCATTTT,CASSLIHSNQPQHF
TRBV4-2,TRBD1,TRBJ1-2,few,TGTGCCAGCAGCCTGGCCGAGGGACAGAGCTATGGCTACACCTTC,CASSLAEGQSYGYTF
TRBV29-1,.,TRBJ2-1,many,TGCAGCGTTGAGATACGGCAGAATGAGCAGTTCTTC,CSVEIRQNEQFF
TRBV4-3,TRBD1,TRBJ1-4,many,TGCGCCAGCAGCCAAGAAGGACCGGGACAGGGGAATGATGAAAAACTGTTTTTT,CASSQEGPGQGNDEKLFF
TRBV5-1,.,TRBJ1-2,few,TGCGCCAGCAGCCCTGGAGATTTTTCCTATGGCTACACCTTC,CASSPGDFSYGYTF
TRBV4-2,.,TRBJ1-4,many,TGTGCCAGCAGCCAAGATGGAGGGGGTGAAAAACTGTTTTTT,CASSQDGGGEKLFF
TRBV7-9,.,TRBJ2-7,many,TGTGCCAGCAGCTTTTGGGCCCTCTCCTACGAGCAGTACTTC,CASSFWALSYEQYF
TRBV5-1,TRBD1,TRBJ2-4,many,TGCGCCAGCAGCGCGGGACAGGGAGGAGGCATTCAGTACTTC,CASSAGQGGGIQYF
TRBV6-5,.,TRBJ2-1,few,TGTGCCAGCAGTCCCGGTGGGGGGGCCGGGTACAATGAGCAGTTCTTC,CASSPGGGAGYNEQFF
TRBV7-9,.,TRBJ2-4,.,TGTGCCAGCAGCTTCGGGCTGGGAGAAGCCAAAAACATTCAGTACTTC,CASSFGLGEAKNIQYF
TRBV7-6,.,TRBJ1-3,many,TGTGCCAGCAGCTTAATTACAGCGATCTCTGGAAACACCATATATTTT,CASSLITAISGNTIYF
TRBV5-1,.,TRBJ2-3,.,TGCGCCAGCAGCTCCCTCGGGGCAGCAGATACGCAGTATTTT,CASSSLGAADTQYF
TRBV7-2,.,TRBJ2-1,.,TGTGCCAGCAGCTTAGCGTCAGACTACAATGAGCAGTTCTTC,CASSLASDYNEQFF
TRBV6-5,.,TRBJ1-1,.,TGTGCCAGCAGTTACTCGTCGACTCCAAGAACTGAAGCTTTCTTT,CASSYSSTPRTEAFF
TRBV7-9,.,TRBJ1-1,few,TGTGCCGGCAGCCCCGGATGGGGGGGTGACACTGAAGCTTTCTTT,CAGSPGWGGDTEAFF
TRBV4-2,.,TRBJ2-1,few,TGTGCCAGCAGCCAAGACTCCGGTGATGAGCAGTTCTTC,CASSQDSGDEQFF
TRBV6-5,.,TRBJ1-2,many,TGTGCCAGCAGTTACTCGGGGAAGGGGTATGGCTACACCTTC,CASSYSGKGYGYTF
TRBV10-3,TRBD2,TRBJ2-3,many,TGTGCCATCATGGGCGGCATAAGCGGGGGGTCCACAGATACGCAGTATTTT,CAIMGGISGGSTDTQYF
TRBV5-1,TRBD2,TRBJ2-3,.,TGCGCCAGCAGCTTGGATATTAGCGGGGCGAACACAGATACGCAGTATTTT,CASSLDISGANTDTQYF
TRBV15,.,TRBJ2-5,many,TGTGCCACCAGCAGAGATCCACAAGAGACCCAGTACTTC,CATSRDPQETQYF